This T cell receptor (beta chain) was sequenced for a study of shared clonotypes between healthy human individuals. The junction had 2 bases not matched to a gene; V was cut back by 3 bases and J by 4 bases. The CDR3 extends over 15 amino acids. CDR1 and CDR2 (germline): MNHNS, SASEGT. To note about this clone: Its antigen is undetermined.

Unsorted PBMC DNA underwent sequencing on ten immunoSEQ deep assay plates. Produced via immunoSEQ multiplex PCR; TCRdb's table is partial and in-frame only. The sample has about half a million clones; 70% to 85% are singletons. Overall study results and limits: Sequencing depth was predicted to influence how clonotypes are shared among donors.

Sequencing used PBMCs. This sequence originates from a woman aged 40 to 55 in good health. Some clones in this sample may be carry-over from other donors' samples. The chain couples TRBV6-1 to TRBJ2-6; 8 bases line up with TRBD2. The CDR3 loop reads CASSDLAGGANVLTF. CDR3 coding DNA: TGTGCCAGCAGTGATCTAGCGGGCGGGGCCAACGTCCTGACTTTC.